The 21 T cell receptor beta chains below come from one sample, sequenced in a study of Ad26.COV2.S vaccination and SARS-CoV-2 variants. Assay: immunoSEQ multiplex PCR; the TCRdb copy retains only in-frame clones and omits some. The repertoire holds a few hundred thousand clones, with more than 70% as singletons. Treatment defined: 19 received Ad26.COV2.S at low or high dose, single or two shots; about 5 received placebo; per-sample allocation not given. Sampling occurred on day 63 after the first vaccine or placebo injection. Sequencing was performed on peripheral blood, taken in a trial of Ad26.COV2.S vaccine versus placebo. The receptor source for this set is a person aged 18-60 years who received the Ad26.COV2.S COVID-19 vaccine or a placebo.

The gene calls are TRBV2 and TRBJ1-1, with 7 bases matching TRBD1. Germline V lookup: CDR1 SNHLY, CDR2 FYNNEI. The CDR3 consists of 14 residues. The J segment lost 9 bases and the V segment lost 6 bases, leaving 13 bases of the junction unmatched. The CDR3 DNA sequence: TGTGCCAGCAGGGGAACCGGGACAGCTTCAAAAGCTTTCTTT. Its protein product is CASRGTGTASKAFF.

This clone was counted once. This chain connects TRBV5-1 to TRBJ2-3, with D maybe TRBD2 (5 bases). Trimming shortened V by 0 bases and J by 5 bases, and 16 bases separated the two germline ends. This CDR3 contains 16 residues. Germline V gives CDR1 SGHRS, CDR2 YFSETQ. The CDR3 loop reads CASSLGNTRWGDTQYF. The CDR3, as DNA: TGCGCCAGCAGCTTGGGCAATACTAGGTGGGGAGATACGCAGTATTTT.

This clone was recorded once. V usage is TRBV6-1 and J usage is TRBJ1-5, with D possibly TRBD1 on 6 matching bases. Trimming left V 0 bases short and J 0 bases short, with 12 bases between. The CDR3 runs to 17 residues. Looked up from germline, CDR1 is MNHNS and CDR2 is SASEGT. CDR3 bases: TGTGCCAGCAGTGAAGCGAGGGGGAGGGATAGCAATCAGCCCCAGCATTTT. Protein product: CASSEARGRDSNQPQHF.

The chain combines TRBV2 with TRBJ1-6; the D gene is possibly TRBD1 (5 bases). The CDR3 sequence is 15 residues long. Germline CDR1 SNHLY, CDR2 FYNNEI. With 4 bases removed from V and 6 bases from J, the gap between germline ends came to 13 bases. CDR3 in amino acids: CASSVLGEGNSPLHF. The CDR3 bases are TGTGCCAGCAGTGTATTAGGGGAGGGTAATTCACCCCTCCACTTT. The complete variable domain, with remaining parts taken from reference TRBV2 and TRBJ1-6, reads EPEVTQTPSHQVTQMGQEVILRCVPISNHLYFYWYRQILGQKVEFLVSFYNNEISEKSEIFDDQFSVERPDGSNFTLKIRSTKLEDSAMYFCASSVLGEGNSPLHFGNGTRLTVT.

This clone was recorded a few times. The gene calls are TRBV5-8 and TRBJ1-6; D is uncertain. Germline CDR1 is SGHTS and CDR2 is YDEGEE. The CDR3 is 13 residues long. Trimming cost V 1 base and J 9 bases, with 8 bases left between them. The CDR3 region has the DNA TGTGCCAGCAGCTTGAGGGTCCCTTCACCCCTCCACTTT. As protein: CASSLRVPSPLHF.

V gene TRBV11-1 combines with J gene TRBJ1-1; 9 bases map to TRBD1. The trim removed 4 bases at V and 8 bases at J, leaving 5 bases unmatched. Germline CDR1 is SGHAT and CDR2 is FQDESV (reference sequence). The CDR3 runs 13 residues. The CDR3 here is CASSSDRGGEAFF. The CDR3 DNA reads as TGTGCCAGCAGCTCCGACAGGGGGGGCGAAGCTTTCTTT.

The genes are TRBV27 and TRBJ2-7; 10 bases are a match to TRBD2. CDR1 and CDR2 from the germline V gene are MNHEY and SMNVEV (reference sequence). This CDR3 spans 14 amino acids. Trimming cost V 4 bases and J 6 bases; bases outside gene matches: 6. CDR3: CASSSLAGRIEQYF. The CDR3 DNA reads as TGTGCCAGCAGTTCACTAGCGGGGCGAATCGAGCAGTACTTC.

CDR3 protein: CASSLREGRVGGTDTQYF. The DNA for the CDR3 is TGTGCCAGCAGCTTACGGGAGGGAAGGGTAGGGGGCACAGATACGCAGTATTTT. The chain is built from TRBV7-9 and TRBJ2-3; 8 bases match TRBD2. Unmatched junction bases numbered 11, after V lost 2 bases and J lost 1 base. The CDR3 has 18 residues. Looked up from germline, CDR1 is SEHNR and CDR2 is FQNEAQ (reference sequence).

The chain recombines TRBV4-1 with TRBJ1-3, with D unclear. V dropped 2 bases and J dropped 0 bases, with 5 bases sitting between them. The CDR3 sequence is 14 residues long. Germline loops: CDR1 MGHRA, CDR2 YSYEKL. The CDR3 bases are TGCGCCAGCAGCCAATTAGACTCTGGAAACACCATATATTTT. This translates into CASSQLDSGNTIYF.

The J gene is TRBJ2-3, the V gene TRBV10-1; weak D call: TRBD2 (6 bases). Trimming took 5 bases from V and 2 from J, leaving 8 bases between them. The germline V gene encodes CDR1 WNHNN and CDR2 SYGVQD (reference sequence). This CDR3 has 13 amino acids. As DNA, the CDR3 is TGCGCCAGCAGTCGGGGACTCACAGATACGCAGTATTTT. Its protein is CASSRGLTDTQYF.

The V call is TRBV10-3, the J call TRBJ2-3; D might be TRBD2 (6 bases). The V end lost 0 bases, the J end lost 0 bases, and 13 bases lay between the germline ends. CDR3 length: 17 residues. Germline V gene data show CDR1 as ENHRY and CDR2 as SYGVKD. The CDR3 loop reads CAISESAGPSSTDTQYF. CDR3 in DNA: TGTGCCATCAGTGAGTCGGCGGGGCCCTCGAGCACAGATACGCAGTATTTT.

The V and J genes are TRBV4-2 and TRBJ2-3; D unresolved. Germline V gene lookup returns CDR1 LGHNA and CDR2 YNFKEQ. With 3 bases removed from V and 2 bases from J, the gap between germline ends came to 12 bases. This CDR3 is 15 amino acids long. CDR3 sequence: CASSHSRPSTDTQYF. As DNA, the CDR3 is TGTGCCAGCAGCCATTCTAGACCTTCCACAGATACGCAGTATTTT.

The rearrangement joins TRBV5-6 to TRBJ1-3, with D tentatively TRBD1 (6 bases). The CDR3 loop spans 17 amino acids. V was trimmed by 0 bases and J by 0 bases, leaving 13 bases between them. Germline CDR1 reads SGHDT; CDR2 reads YYEEEE. CDR3 residues: CASSLVEGESSGNTIYF. CDR3 DNA: TGTGCCAGCAGCTTGGTGGAGGGGGAGAGCTCTGGAAACACCATATATTTT.

The chain links TRBV7-9 to TRBJ2-7; D might be TRBD1 (6 bases). This CDR3 comprises 13 residues. V lost 5 bases to trimming and J lost 5 bases, with 13 bases between them. Germline CDR1 SEHNR, CDR2 FQNEAQ (reference sequence). This CDR3 reads CASSQEAGDEQYF. DNA of the CDR3: TGTGCCAGCAGCCAGGAAGCAGGGGACGAGCAGTACTTC.

This chain connects TRBV7-2 to TRBJ1-6; D gene unclear. V gave up 1 base and J gave up 3 bases, with 7 bases separating them. The CDR3 consists of 15 residues. Germline V gene lookup returns CDR1 SGHTA and CDR2 FQGNSA. The DNA for the CDR3 is TGTGCCAGCAGCTTAGTTGACAACTATAATTCACCCCTCCACTTT. Translating gives CASSLVDNYNSPLHF.

The CDR3 region has the DNA TGTGCCAGCAGCTTAGGATCGGCTACCGAGAGTGAAAAACTGTTTTTT. Encoded protein: CASSLGSATESEKLFF. The V and J genes are TRBV7-9 and TRBJ1-4; no firm D call. V lost 1 base and J 7 bases, leaving 16 bases between the germline ends. From germline, CDR1 is SEHNR and CDR2 FQNEAQ (reference sequence). CDR3 size: 16 residues.

CDR3: CASSESGGPNYGYTF. In nucleotides, the CDR3 is TGTGCCAGCAGTGAGTCAGGGGGTCCTAACTATGGCTACACCTTC. The V gene is TRBV6-1, the J gene TRBJ1-2; 7 bases are a match to TRBD1. CDR3 length: 15 residues. The germline gives CDR1 MNHNS, CDR2 SASEGT. J was trimmed by 0 bases and V by 3 bases; bases with no gene match: 4.

This sequence joins TRBV27 and TRBJ2-7, with D perhaps being TRBD1 or TRBD2 (6 bases each). Germline CDR1 MNHEY, CDR2 SMNVEV (reference sequence). The CDR3 is made up of 14 amino acids. V was clipped by 2 bases and J by 6 bases, with 14 bases between them. The CDR3 protein is CASSLMLQGGEQYF. As DNA, the CDR3 is TGTGCCAGCAGTTTAATGCTACAGGGAGGCGAGCAGTACTTC.

This clone was observed a single time. The rearrangement joins TRBV30 to TRBJ1-5; D is unresolved. The CDR3 is made up of 14 amino acids. Trimming pared 0 bases from V and 0 bases from J, leaving 6 bases between. CDR1 and CDR2 (germline): GTSNPN, SVGIG (reference sequence). CDR3 in DNA: TGTGCCTGGAGTGTATCGATTAGCAATCAGCCCCAGCATTTT. Translated: CAWSVSISNQPQHF.

The chain combines TRBV6-4 with TRBJ2-1; 8 bases match TRBD2. Trimming took 5 bases from V and 0 from J; bases not matched to a gene: 15. Germline V gene sequence: CDR1 MRHNA, CDR2 SNTAGT. The CDR3 totals 19 residues. The CDR3 DNA reads as TGTGCCAGCAGTAAAATCGTCGCGGGAGGTTTGAGCTCCTACAATGAGCAGTTCTTC. This gives the protein CASSKIVAGGLSSYNEQFF.

The rearrangement uses TRBV2 and TRBJ1-1; D is ambiguous. The CDR3 has 13 amino acids. Trimming left V 6 bases short and J 4 bases short, with 12 bases between. Germline loops: CDR1 SNHLY, CDR2 FYNNEI. The CDR3 sequence: CASRVEGSTEAFF. CDR3 bases: TGTGCCAGCAGAGTCGAGGGTAGCACTGAAGCTTTCTTT.